This entry describes one TCR beta chain. Its matching antigen is unknown. The V end lost 7 bases, the J end lost 5 bases, and 11 bases lay between the germline ends. The CDR3 loop spans 12 amino acids. CDR1 MNHNS and CDR2 SASEGT come from the germline V gene. These data belong to a study of T cells after posttransplantation cyclophosphamide. Regarding the study as a whole: Recipient CMV seropositivity and CMV reactivation strongly tracked TRB clonality.

Generated by immunoSEQ multiplex PCR, the TCRdb table keeps only in-frame clones and is missing some. The sample has roughly 6,800 clones, more than 90% seen once. The rearrangement uses TRBV6-1 and TRBJ1-2, with D maybe TRBD1 (6 bases). Specimen: CD4+ T cells sorted from blood. The sequence came from a woman aged 45-65 years in good health and a related stem cell transplant donor. CDR3 sequence reads: CASNLQGYGYTF. In DNA, the CDR3 is TGTGCCAGCAACCTACAGGGTTATGGCTACACCTTC.